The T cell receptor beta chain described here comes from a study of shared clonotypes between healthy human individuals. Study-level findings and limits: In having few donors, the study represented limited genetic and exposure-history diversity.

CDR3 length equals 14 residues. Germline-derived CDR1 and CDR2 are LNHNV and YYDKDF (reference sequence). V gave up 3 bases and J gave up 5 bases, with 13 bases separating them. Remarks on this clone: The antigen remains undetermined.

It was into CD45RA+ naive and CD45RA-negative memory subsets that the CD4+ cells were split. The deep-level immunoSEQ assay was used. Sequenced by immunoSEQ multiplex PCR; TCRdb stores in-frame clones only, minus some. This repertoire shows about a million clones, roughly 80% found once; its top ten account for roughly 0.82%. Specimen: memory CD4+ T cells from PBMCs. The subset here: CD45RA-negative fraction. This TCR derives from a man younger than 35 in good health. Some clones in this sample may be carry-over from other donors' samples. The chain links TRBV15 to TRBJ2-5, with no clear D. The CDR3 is CATSSTGSGETQYF. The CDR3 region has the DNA TGTGCCACCAGCAGCACCGGGTCCGGGGAGACCCAGTACTTC.